Here is one T cell receptor beta chain with its context. TCRdb's table, derived via immunoSEQ multiplex PCR, lists solely in-frame clones and lacks some. The sample carries about 110,000 clones, about nine tenths recorded once. CDR3 length: 15 amino acids. The germline V gene encodes CDR1 DFQATT and CDR2 SNEGSKA (reference sequence). Trimming removed 3 bases at V and 3 bases at J, with 14 bases between. The sample originates from a study of control samples from healthy donors and cancer patients. The chain employs TRBV20-1 and TRBJ2-2; D might be TRBD1 (5 bases). The clonotype comes from a human donor in good health. The donor label of this sample is uncertain. Sequencing was performed on blood. The CDR3 DNA reads TGCAGTGCTAGTGGGGCTAGGATGGACACCGGGGAGCTGTTTTTT. Translating it yields CSASGARMDTGELFF.